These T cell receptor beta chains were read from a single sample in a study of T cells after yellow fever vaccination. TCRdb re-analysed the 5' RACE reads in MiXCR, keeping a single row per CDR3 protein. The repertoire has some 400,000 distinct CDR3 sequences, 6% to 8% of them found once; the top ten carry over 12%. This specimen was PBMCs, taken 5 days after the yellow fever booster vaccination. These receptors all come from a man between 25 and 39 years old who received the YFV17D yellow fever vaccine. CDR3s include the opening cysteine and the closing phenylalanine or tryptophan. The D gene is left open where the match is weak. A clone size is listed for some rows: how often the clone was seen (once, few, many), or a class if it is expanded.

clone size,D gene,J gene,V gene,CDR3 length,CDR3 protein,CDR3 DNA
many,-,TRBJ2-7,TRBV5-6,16,CASSLAWTDMSYEQYF,TGTGCCAGCAGCTTGGCCTGGACAGACATGAGCTACGAGCAGTACTTC
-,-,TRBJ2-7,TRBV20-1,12,CSARDLGYEQYF,TGCAGTGCTAGAGATTTGGGTTACGAGCAGTACTTC
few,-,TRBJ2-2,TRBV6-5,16,CASSYSVPTNTGELFF,TGTGCCAGCAGTTACTCGGTCCCGACGAACACCGGGGAGCTGTTTTTT
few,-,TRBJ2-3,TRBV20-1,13,CSVLTGPTDTQYF,TGCAGTGTCCTGACAGGACCCACAGATACGCAGTATTTT
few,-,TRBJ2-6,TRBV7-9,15,CASSVTDSGANVLTF,TGTGCCAGCAGCGTGACAGATTCTGGGGCCAACGTCCTGACTTTC
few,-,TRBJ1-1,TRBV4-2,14,CASSQDGLISWAFF,TGTGCCAGCAGCCAAGACGGGTTAATCAGTTGGGCTTTCTTT
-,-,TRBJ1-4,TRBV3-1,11,CASSEQGKLFF,TGTGCCAGCAGCGAACAAGGAAAACTGTTTTTT
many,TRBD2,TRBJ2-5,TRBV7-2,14,CASSRDWGGETQYF,TGTGCCAGCAGCCGGGACTGGGGGGGTGAGACCCAGTACTTC
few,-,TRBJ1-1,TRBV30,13,CAWSSNLNTEAFF,TGTGCCTGGAGTTCGAACCTGAACACTGAAGCTTTCTTT
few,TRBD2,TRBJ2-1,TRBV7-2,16,CASSLAGLAGLNEQFF,TGTGCCAGCAGCTTAGCGGGACTAGCGGGACTCAATGAGCAGTTCTTC
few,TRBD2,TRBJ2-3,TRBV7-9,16,CASRSTSGRETDTQYF,TGTGCCAGCAGGTCGACTAGCGGGAGGGAAACAGATACGCAGTATTTT
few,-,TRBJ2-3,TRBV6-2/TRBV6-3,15,CASSYPTASTDTQYF,TGTGCCAGCAGTTACCCGACAGCAAGCACAGATACGCAGTATTTT
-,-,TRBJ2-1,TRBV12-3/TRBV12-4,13,CASKWGNYNEQFF,TGTGCCAGCAAGTGGGGAAACTACAATGAGCAGTTCTTC
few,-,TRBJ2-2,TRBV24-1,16,CATSDSRAPNTGELFF,TGTGCCACCAGTGATTCGAGGGCACCGAACACCGGGGAGCTGTTTTTT
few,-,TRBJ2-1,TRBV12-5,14,CASGLPILYNEQFF,TGTGCTAGTGGTTTACCAATACTATACAATGAGCAGTTCTTC
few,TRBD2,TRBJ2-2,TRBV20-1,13,CSGTSGNTGELFF,TGCAGTGGGACTAGCGGGAACACCGGGGAGCTGTTTTTT
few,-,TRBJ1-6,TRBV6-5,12,CASRRGNSPLHF,TGTGCCAGCCGCCGGGGGAATTCACCCCTCCACTTT
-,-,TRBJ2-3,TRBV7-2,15,CASSLGGPPTDTQYF,TGTGCCAGCAGCTTAGGAGGGCCGCCCACAGATACGCAGTATTTT